This T cell receptor (beta chain) comes out of a study of vaccination and CD4 T cells after COVID-19. General study findings and limits: Convalescent patients showed a median roughly 90% of reactive clones that were seen only post-vaccination. The median count of SARS-CoV-2-reactive clonotypes rose from roughly 21 to 40, not significantly.

Concerning this clonotype: Antigen unknown.

The treatment was: roughly 11-day PBMC culture with coronavirus spike peptide pools or control peptides (ViraFEST assay). PBMCs, plated at two million per well, were grown in the presence of roughly 10 IU/ml IL-2 and roughly 9.5 ug/ml peptide pools. An Oncomine TCR Beta short-read assay was used to sequence the DNA from cultured CD4+ T cells. MiXCR, applied by TCRdb to the PCR reads, yields one record per CDR3 protein. The sample lists 15,000 to 20,000 distinct CDR3 sequences; about half were seen once. Trimming pared 0 bases from V and 1 base from J, leaving 5 bases between. CDR3 length: 15 amino acids. Germline V lookup: CDR1 SGHNT, CDR2 YYREEE (reference sequence).

This receptor was taken from a human donor who had recovered from COVID-19. The chain couples TRBV5-4 to TRBJ1-6; no clear D gene. Specimen: CD4+ T cells from blood, cultured in vitro. CDR3 nucleotide sequence: TGTGCCAGCAGCTTGGGGGGATCCTATAATTCACCCCTCCACTTT. This encodes CASSLGGSYNSPLHF.